The 23 T cell receptor beta chains below come from one sample, sequenced in a study of shared clonotypes between healthy human individuals. Some clones are missing from TCRdb's copy, which holds only in-frame ones; the method was immunoSEQ multiplex PCR. The repertoire holds millions of clones, with more than 80% as singletons. Sequences were obtained from naive CD4+ T cells sorted from blood. Subset specified: CD45RA+ positively selected. These receptors were collected from a man aged 18-30 years in good health.

The chain couples TRBV18 to TRBJ1-6; D ambiguous. Trimming took off 1 base at V and 6 bases at J, with 16 bases between the two ends. CDR1 is KGHSH, CDR2 LQKENI, per germline. This CDR3 is built from 17 residues. The CDR3 reads CASSPLADINGNSPLHF. CDR3 bases: TGTGCCAGCTCACCACTCGCTGACATCAATGGTAATTCACCCCTCCACTTT. The variable domain in full, with the rest retrieved from reference TRBV18 and TRBJ1-6, is NAGVMQNPRHLVRRRGQEARLRCSPMKGHSHVYWYRQLPEEGLKFMVYLQKENIIDESGMPKERFSAEFPKEGPSILRIQQVVRGDSAAYFCASSPLADINGNSPLHFGNGTRLTVT.

V usage is TRBV7-2 and J usage is TRBJ2-5; possibly TRBD1 or TRBD2 for D (5 bases each). The J call may be incorrect, as the DNA end agrees better with TRBJ2-7. The germline gives CDR1 SGHTA, CDR2 FQGNSA. The CDR3 runs 15 residues. CDR3 residues: CASSSGTATPYEQYF. DNA of the CDR3: TGTGCCAGCAGCTCAGGGACGGCGACTCCCTACGAGCAGTACTTC.

This clone was counted a single time. The chain is built from TRBV19 and TRBJ2-2, with D perhaps given as TRBD1 or TRBD2 (5 bases each). This CDR3 is 13 amino acids long. Trimming left V 1 base short and J 11 bases short, with 11 bases between. The V gene's germline CDR1 is LNHDA and CDR2 SQIVND (reference sequence). The CDR3 DNA is TGTGCCAGTAGTATAGTGGGACCCCTAGAGCTGTTTTTT. It is translated as CASSIVGPLELFF.

The rearrangement uses TRBV5-1 and TRBJ1-5, with a tentative D call TRBD1 (5 bases). Between the trimmed V and J ends, which lost 2 bases and 0 bases, there was a span of 9 bases. CDR1 is SGHRS, CDR2 YFSETQ, per germline. There are 15 residues in the CDR3. The CDR3 DNA reads as TGCGCCAGCAGCTTTGGGGACGGTAGCAATCAGCCCCAGCATTTT. It encodes CASSFGDGSNQPQHF.

This CDR3 reads CASGAGETNTQYF. CDR3 in DNA: TGCGCCAGCGGGGCGGGGGAGACCAATACGCAGTATTTT. V and J are TRBV5-1 and TRBJ2-3; 7 bases align to TRBD2. Trimming cost V 7 bases and J 7 bases; bases outside gene matches: 9. This CDR3 has 13 amino acids. Germline values: CDR1 SGHRS, CDR2 YFSETQ.

The rearrangement uses TRBV5-1 and TRBJ1-6; perhaps TRBD1 as D (5 bases). The CDR3 is made up of 17 amino acids. CDR1 and CDR2 (germline): SGHRS, YFSETQ. V was pared by 0 bases and J by 6 bases, with 16 bases between. In DNA, the CDR3 is TGCGCCAGCAGCTTGGAATCGGGACGCAATTTTAATTCACCCCTCCACTTT. This encodes CASSLESGRNFNSPLHF.

The chain is built from TRBV10-3 and TRBJ2-5; weak D call: TRBD2 (6 bases). V was pared by 4 bases and J by 2 bases, with 11 bases between. Germline loops: CDR1 ENHRY, CDR2 SYGVKD. CDR3 length: 14 residues. This CDR3 is CAISVLGGQETQYF. CDR3 coding DNA: TGTGCCATCAGTGTACTAGGAGGGCAAGAGACCCAGTACTTC.

V usage is TRBV19 and J usage is TRBJ2-7, with a tentative D call TRBD2 (6 bases). The CDR3 sequence is 12 residues long. The germline V gene encodes CDR1 LNHDA and CDR2 SQIVND (reference sequence). Trimming took 8 bases from V and 2 from J, leaving 10 bases between them. CDR3 in amino acids: CASRGGTYEQYF. CDR3 nucleotide sequence: TGTGCCAGTCGGGGAGGAACCTACGAGCAGTACTTC.

The CDR3 DNA reads TGCGCCAGCTCCCTAGCGGGAGAGTACAATGAGCAGTTCTTC. It is translated as CASSLAGEYNEQFF. The V call is TRBV5-1, the J call TRBJ2-1, with 10 bases that match TRBD2. V was clipped by 7 bases and J by 4 bases; unmatched bases: 5. Germline CDR1 reads SGHRS; CDR2 reads YFSETQ. The CDR3 spans 14 residues.

J is TRBJ2-1 and V is TRBV13, with TRBD2 matching over 9 bases. The CDR3 covers 16 residues. V lost 3 bases and J lost 2; bases outside the gene matches: 5. Germline CDR1 reads PRHDT; CDR2 reads FYEKMQ (reference sequence). The CDR3 DNA reads as TGTGCCAGCAGCTTCCGCGGGGGGGTGACCTACAATGAGCAGTTCTTC. As protein: CASSFRGGVTYNEQFF.

The chain uses TRBV10-3 and TRBJ2-3, with D possibly matching TRBD1 (5 bases). V was pared by 2 bases and J by 8 bases, with 5 bases between. Germline CDR1 is ENHRY and CDR2 is SYGVKD. This CDR3 comprises 11 residues. In DNA, the CDR3 is TGTGCCATCAGTGAGCAGGGTACGCAGTATTTT. As protein: CAISEQGTQYF.

Worth noting for this clone: The sample contains more than one DNA sequence encoding this CDR3. The gene calls are TRBV10-3 and TRBJ1-5; D unresolved. The germline V gene has CDR1 ENHRY and CDR2 SYGVKD. V shed 3 bases and J shed 1 base, with 7 bases lying between them. The CDR3 covers 14 residues. CDR3 nucleotide sequence: TGTGCCATCAGTGATGGACTGAGCAATCAGCCCCAGCATTTT. This codes for CAISDGLSNQPQHF.

This sequence joins TRBV19 and TRBJ1-5; D is uncertain. Looked up from germline, CDR1 is LNHDA and CDR2 is SQIVND (reference sequence). The V end was cut by 1 base, the J end by 2 bases, with 12 bases between. This CDR3 has 16 amino acids. The CDR3 DNA is TGTGCCAGTAGTATAGGGCCCAGAGTGGGCAATCAGCCCCAGCATTTT. This gives the protein CASSIGPRVGNQPQHF.

V is TRBV21-1 and J is TRBJ2-3; the table's D call of TRBD2 was not tested on the DNA. TRBV21-1 is listed as a pseudogene. The CDR3 has 15 amino acids. DNA for the CDR3: TGTGCCAGCAGCGCCGTCGGGAGGGCCTTAGATACGCAGTATTTT. Its protein is CASSAVGRALDTQYF.

The chain is built from TRBV4-3 and TRBJ1-1, with D maybe TRBD1 (6 bases). Germline V gene sequence: CDR1 LGHNA, CDR2 YSLEER. V dropped 3 bases and J dropped 4 bases, with 12 bases sitting between them. The CDR3 covers 14 residues. In DNA form, the CDR3 reads TGCGCCAGCAGCCAGGCATCGGGGGCCACTGAAGCTTTCTTT. It is translated as CASSQASGATEAFF.

The chain has TRBV7-9 and TRBJ2-2; 12 nucleotides agree with TRBD2. Unmatched junction bases numbered 5, after V lost 5 bases and J lost 4 bases. In germline, CDR1 is SEHNR, CDR2 FQNEAQ (reference sequence). This CDR3 region has 16 residues. As DNA, the CDR3 is TGTGCCAGCAGCCGACTAGCGGGAGTCATCACCGGGGAGCTGTTTTTT. As protein: CASSRLAGVITGELFF. Full variable domain (remainder filled in from reference TRBV7-9 and TRBJ2-2): DTGVSQNPRHKITKRGQNVTFRCDPISEHNRLYWYRQTLGQGPEFLTYFQNEAQLEKSRLLSDRFSAERPKGSFSTLEIQRTEQGDSAMYLCASSRLAGVITGELFFGEGSRLTVL.

The chain carries TRBV21-1 and TRBJ2-3; the table calls TRBD2, which could not be checked here. TRBV21-1 is a pseudogene. CDR3 length: 17 residues. CDR3 region: CASSKWTSGRAEDTQYF. The CDR3 nucleotides read TGTGCCAGCAGCAAATGGACTAGCGGGAGGGCAGAAGATACGCAGTATTTT.

The chain couples TRBV28 to TRBJ2-2; D gene uncertain. The V gene lost 6 bases and the J gene lost 1 base, with 15 bases spanning the gap. The germline V gene has CDR1 MDHEN and CDR2 SYDVKM. The CDR3 is made up of 16 amino acids. CDR3 bases: TGTGCCAGCAGGCCTACAACAAAAAAGAACACCGGGGAGCTGTTTTTT. It codes for CASRPTTKKNTGELFF.

In this sample, this clone turned up once. CDR3 coding DNA: TGTGCCATCAGTGCTCTATCTGGGGACGAGCAGTACTTC. Its protein is CAISALSGDEQYF. The rearrangement joins TRBV10-3 to TRBJ2-7; no definite D call. The V and J ends lost 4 bases and 5 bases respectively, with 12 bases between them. The germline gives CDR1 ENHRY, CDR2 SYGVKD. The CDR3 is 13 amino acids.

This chain joins TRBV13 and TRBJ1-2; D might be TRBD1 (5 bases). Trimming removed 1 base from V and 5 bases from J, with 14 bases in between. This CDR3 is 15 amino acids long. CDR1 and CDR2 from the germline V gene are PRHDT and FYEKMQ (reference sequence). CDR3 protein: CASSLAIQGTYGYTF. Written as DNA, the CDR3 is TGTGCCAGCAGCTTAGCCATTCAGGGTACTTATGGCTACACCTTC.

This chain joins TRBV4-1 and TRBJ2-6; perhaps TRBD2 as D (6 bases). The V end was cut by 1 base, the J end by 2 bases, with 12 bases between. This CDR3 is built from 17 residues. Germline assignment: CDR1 MGHRA and CDR2 YSYEKL. The CDR3 here is CASSQGLPGAGANVLTF. Here the CDR3 DNA reads TGCGCCAGCAGCCAAGGGTTGCCGGGGGCTGGGGCCAACGTCCTGACTTTC.

V and J are TRBV9 and TRBJ1-3; D unresolved. The V gene's germline CDR1 is SGDLS and CDR2 YYNGEE. Trimming pared 3 bases from V and 0 bases from J, leaving 13 bases between. The CDR3 loop spans 16 amino acids. The CDR3 here is CASSAGLLSSGNTIYF. CDR3 DNA sequence: TGTGCCAGCAGCGCAGGACTCCTAAGCTCTGGAAACACCATATATTTT.

In regard to this clone: Other DNA sequences in the sample encode the same CDR3. The CDR3 coding sequence is TGCGCCAGCAGCCCCCCCGGCGACGAGCAGTACTTC. Translation gives CASSPPGDEQYF. The rearrangement links TRBV5-1 to TRBJ2-7; D not resolved. CDR3 size: 12 residues. V was cut by 4 bases and J by 5 bases, with 10 bases left in between. Germline V gene data show CDR1 as SGHRS and CDR2 as YFSETQ.